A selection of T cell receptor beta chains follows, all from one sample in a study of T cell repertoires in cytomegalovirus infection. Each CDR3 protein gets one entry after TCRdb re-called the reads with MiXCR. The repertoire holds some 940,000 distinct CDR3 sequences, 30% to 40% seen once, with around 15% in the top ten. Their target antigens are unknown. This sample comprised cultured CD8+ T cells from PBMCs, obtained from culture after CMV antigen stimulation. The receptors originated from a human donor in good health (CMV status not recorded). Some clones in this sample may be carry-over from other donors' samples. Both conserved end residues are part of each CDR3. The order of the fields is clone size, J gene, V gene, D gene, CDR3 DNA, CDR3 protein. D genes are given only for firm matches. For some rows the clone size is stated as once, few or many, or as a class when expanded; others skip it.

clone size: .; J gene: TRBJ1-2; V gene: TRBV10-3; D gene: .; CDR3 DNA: TGTGCCATCAGTGCGCCTAGGGAGGGGGTTGGCTCCGGCTACACCTTC; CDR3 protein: CAISAPREGVGSGYTF
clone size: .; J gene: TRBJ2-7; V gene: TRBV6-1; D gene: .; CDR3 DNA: TGTGCCAGCAGTTCCCGTGGCAGGGGCTACGAGCAGTACTTC; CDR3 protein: CASSSRGRGYEQYF
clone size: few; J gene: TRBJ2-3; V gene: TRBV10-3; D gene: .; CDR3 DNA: TGTGCCATCAGTCAAGACAGAGATACGCAGTATTTT; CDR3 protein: CAISQDRDTQYF
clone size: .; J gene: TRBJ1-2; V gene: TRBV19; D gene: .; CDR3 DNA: TGTGCCAGTACTCAGCCCGGTCTCGGATCCTATGGCTACACCTTC; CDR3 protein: CASTQPGLGSYGYTF
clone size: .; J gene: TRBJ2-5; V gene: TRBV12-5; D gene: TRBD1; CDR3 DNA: TGTGCTAGTGGTTTGGCCGGACAGGGGGCTGGTGAGGGAGAGACCCAGTACTTC; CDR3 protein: CASGLAGQGAGEGETQYF
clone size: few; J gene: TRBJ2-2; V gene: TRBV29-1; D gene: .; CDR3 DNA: TGCAGCGTTGAAGGCCCAGGGTTCACCGGGGAGCTGTTTTTT; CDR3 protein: CSVEGPGFTGELFF
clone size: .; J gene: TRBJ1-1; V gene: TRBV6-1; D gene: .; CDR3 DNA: TGTGCCAGCAGTGAAAGTGGACAAGGGAAAACTGAAGCTTTCTTT; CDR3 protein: CASSESGQGKTEAFF
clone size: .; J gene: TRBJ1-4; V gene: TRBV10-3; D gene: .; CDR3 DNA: TGTGCCATCAGTGACAGGGCAGTTTCTGAAAAACTGTTTTTT; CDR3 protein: CAISDRAVSEKLFF
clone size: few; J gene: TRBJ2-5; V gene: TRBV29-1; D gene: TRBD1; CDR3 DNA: TGCAGCGTTGAGCGGAAAAAGACAGGGCAAGAGACCCAGTACTTC; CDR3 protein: CSVERKKTGQETQYF
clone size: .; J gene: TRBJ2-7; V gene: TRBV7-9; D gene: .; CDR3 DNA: TGTGCCAGCAGCTTAAGTATCCCCTCCTACGAGCAGTACTTC; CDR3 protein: CASSLSIPSYEQYF
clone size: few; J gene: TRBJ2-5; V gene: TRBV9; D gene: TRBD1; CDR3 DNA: TGTGCCAGTAGTGTCGACAGGGGGCAAGAGACCCAGTACTTC; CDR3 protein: CASSVDRGQETQYF
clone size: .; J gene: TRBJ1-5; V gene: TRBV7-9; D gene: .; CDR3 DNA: TGTGCCAGCAGTCACCACGAGGGGTTAGAGCCCCAGCATTTT; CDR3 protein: CASSHHEGLEPQHF
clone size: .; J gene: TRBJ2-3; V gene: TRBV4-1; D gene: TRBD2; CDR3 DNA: TGCGCCAGCAGCCACACTAGCGGGAGCACAGATACGCAGTATTTT; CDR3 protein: CASSHTSGSTDTQYF
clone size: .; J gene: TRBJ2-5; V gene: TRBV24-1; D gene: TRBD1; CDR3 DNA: TGTGCCACCAGTGATCCTTTAACAGGGGCCCAGTACTTC; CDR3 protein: CATSDPLTGAQYF
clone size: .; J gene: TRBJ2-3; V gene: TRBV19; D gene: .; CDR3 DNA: TGTGCCAGTAGTTGGCAGGGGACCACAGATACGCAGTATTTT; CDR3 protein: CASSWQGTTDTQYF
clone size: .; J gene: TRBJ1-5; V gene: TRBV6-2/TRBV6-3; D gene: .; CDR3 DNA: TGTGCCAACAGACACATTGATAGCAATCAGCCCCAGCATTTT; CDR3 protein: CANRHIDSNQPQHF
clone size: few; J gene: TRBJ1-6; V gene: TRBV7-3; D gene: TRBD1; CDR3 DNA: TGTGCCAGCAGCCGCGGGACAGGGGCGTTTCCCCTCCACTTT; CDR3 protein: CASSRGTGAFPLHF
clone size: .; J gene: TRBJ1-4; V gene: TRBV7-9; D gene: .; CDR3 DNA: TGTGCCAGCAGCCCCTCCTTTTTCGTTGCCGATGAAAAACTGTTTTTT; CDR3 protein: CASSPSFFVADEKLFF
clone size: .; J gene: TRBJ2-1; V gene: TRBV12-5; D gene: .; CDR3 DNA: TGTGCTAGTGCCAGGGAAAATGAGCAGTTCTTC; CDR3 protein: CASARENEQFF
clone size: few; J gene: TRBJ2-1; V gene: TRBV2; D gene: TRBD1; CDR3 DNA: TGTGCCGGTCGGGACAGCTCCTACAATGAGCAGTTCTTC; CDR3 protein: CAGRDSSYNEQFF
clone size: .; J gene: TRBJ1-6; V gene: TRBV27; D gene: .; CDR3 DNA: TGTACCAGCAGTTCCGGTTTCGACTCCTATAATTCACCCCTCCACTTT; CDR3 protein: CTSSSGFDSYNSPLHF
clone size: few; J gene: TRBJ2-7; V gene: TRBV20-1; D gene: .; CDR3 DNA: TGCAGTGCTAGACACGGCGGACGAGCAGGGGGGTACGAGCAGTACTTC; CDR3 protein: CSARHGGRAGGYEQYF
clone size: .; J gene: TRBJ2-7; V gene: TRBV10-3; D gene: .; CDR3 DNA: TGTGCCATCAGTGTGGGGCGCCATGGCGAGCAGTACTTC; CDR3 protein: CAISVGRHGEQYF
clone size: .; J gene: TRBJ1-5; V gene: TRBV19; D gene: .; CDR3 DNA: TGTGCCAGTAGTATAGATTACACGCTCAACAATCAGCCCCAGCATTTT; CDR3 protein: CASSIDYTLNNQPQHF
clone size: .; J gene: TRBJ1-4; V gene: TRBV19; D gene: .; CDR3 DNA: TGTGCCAGTAGTAGCAGGTCGCTTAATGAAAAACTGTTTTTT; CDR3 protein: CASSSRSLNEKLFF
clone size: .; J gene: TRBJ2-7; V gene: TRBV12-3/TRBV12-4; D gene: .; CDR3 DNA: TGTGCCAGCACCAGGGGCGGGTACAGGACCTACGAGCAGTACTTC; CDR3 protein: CASTRGGYRTYEQYF
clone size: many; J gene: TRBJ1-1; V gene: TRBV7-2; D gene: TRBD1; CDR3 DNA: TGTGCCAGCAGCGAATACAGGGGGCAGGGCACTGAAGCTTTCTTT; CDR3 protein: CASSEYRGQGTEAFF
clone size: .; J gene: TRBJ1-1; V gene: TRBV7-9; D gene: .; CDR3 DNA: TGTGCCAGCAGCTTAGCGGGGGAGATTGAAGCTTTCTTT; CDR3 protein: CASSLAGEIEAFF
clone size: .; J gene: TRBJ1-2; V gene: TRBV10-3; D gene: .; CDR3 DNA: TGTGCCATCAGTGAGTCAATAGGGAATGGCTACACCTTC; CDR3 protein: CAISESIGNGYTF
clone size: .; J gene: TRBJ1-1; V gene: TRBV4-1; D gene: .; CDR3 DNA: TGCGCCAGCAGCCATCCGAGGGAGAACACTGAAGCTTTCTTT; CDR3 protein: CASSHPRENTEAFF
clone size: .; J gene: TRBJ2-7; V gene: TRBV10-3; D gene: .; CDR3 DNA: TGTGCCATCAGTGAGTCCCGCCACAGGGCTTGGACCTACGAGCAGTACTTC; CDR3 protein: CAISESRHRAWTYEQYF
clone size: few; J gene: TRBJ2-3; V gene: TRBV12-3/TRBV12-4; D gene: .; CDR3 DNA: TGTGCCAGCAGTTTCCCGTCTGCAGGGAAGATTAGCACAGATACGCAGTATTTT; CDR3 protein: CASSFPSAGKISTDTQYF
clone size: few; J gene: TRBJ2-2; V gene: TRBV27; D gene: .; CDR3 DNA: TGTGCCAGCAGGCCGAACGGGGCCGGGGAGCTGTTTTTT; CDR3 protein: CASRPNGAGELFF
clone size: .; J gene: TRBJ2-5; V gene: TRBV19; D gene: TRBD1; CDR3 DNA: TGTGCCAGTAGCGCAGTCCGGGACAGCCCAAGGGAGACCCAGTACTTC; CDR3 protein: CASSAVRDSPRETQYF
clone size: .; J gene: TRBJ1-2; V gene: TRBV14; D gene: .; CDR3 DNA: TGTGCCAGCAGCCAATATGGGGATCCGTCGGGCTACACCTTC; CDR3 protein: CASSQYGDPSGYTF
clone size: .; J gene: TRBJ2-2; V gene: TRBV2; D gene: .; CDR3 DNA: TGTGCCAGCGGACCATATGGAGGCACCGGGGAGCTGTTTTTT; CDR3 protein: CASGPYGGTGELFF
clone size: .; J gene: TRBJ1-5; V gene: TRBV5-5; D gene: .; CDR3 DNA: TGTGCCAGCAGCCCTGGTGCGGGTAGCAATCAGCCCCAGCATTTT; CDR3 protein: CASSPGAGSNQPQHF
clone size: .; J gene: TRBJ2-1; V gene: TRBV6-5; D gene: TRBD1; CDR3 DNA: TGTGCCAGCAGTTACGATTCCGGGACAGGGGTCTTTAATGAGCAGTTCTTC; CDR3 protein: CASSYDSGTGVFNEQFF
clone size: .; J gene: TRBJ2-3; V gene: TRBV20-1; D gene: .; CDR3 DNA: TGCAGTGGGTCGACTGCAGATACGCAGTATTTT; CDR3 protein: CSGSTADTQYF
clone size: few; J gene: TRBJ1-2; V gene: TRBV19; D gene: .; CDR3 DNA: TGTGCCAGTAGTACCCTCGCGGAGAATAACTATGGCTACACCTTC; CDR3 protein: CASSTLAENNYGYTF
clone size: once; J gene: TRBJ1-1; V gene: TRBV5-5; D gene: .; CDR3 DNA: TGTGCCAGCAGCGGTTGGGAGGAGAACACTGAAGCTTTCTTT; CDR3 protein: CASSGWEENTEAFF
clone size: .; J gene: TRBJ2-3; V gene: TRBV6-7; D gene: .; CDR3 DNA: TGTGCCAGCAAAGTAAAACTCCTTAGCACAGATACGCAGTATTTT; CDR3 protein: CASKVKLLSTDTQYF
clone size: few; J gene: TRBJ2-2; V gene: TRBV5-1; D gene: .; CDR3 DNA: TGCGCCAGCACTAGGCGTCAGGCACACGCGAACACCGGGGAGCTGTTTTTT; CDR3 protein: CASTRRQAHANTGELFF
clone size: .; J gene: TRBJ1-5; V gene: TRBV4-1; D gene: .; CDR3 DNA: TGCGCCAGCAGCGTCAGGGGTGGAAGCAATCAGCCCCAGCATTTT; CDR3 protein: CASSVRGGSNQPQHF
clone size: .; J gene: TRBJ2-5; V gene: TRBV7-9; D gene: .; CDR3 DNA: TGTGCCAGCAGCCCACCTGGCGGGGAGGAGACCCAGTACTTC; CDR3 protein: CASSPPGGEETQYF
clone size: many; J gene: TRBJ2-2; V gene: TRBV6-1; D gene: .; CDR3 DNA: TGTGCCAGCAGAAGGGGGGCGGTCGGGGAGCTGTTTTTT; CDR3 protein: CASRRGAVGELFF
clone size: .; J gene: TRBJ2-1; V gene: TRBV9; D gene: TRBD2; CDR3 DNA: TGTGCCAGCAGCGTAGACCCCCGACTAGCGGGGGGCTACAATGAGCAGTTCTTC; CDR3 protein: CASSVDPRLAGGYNEQFF